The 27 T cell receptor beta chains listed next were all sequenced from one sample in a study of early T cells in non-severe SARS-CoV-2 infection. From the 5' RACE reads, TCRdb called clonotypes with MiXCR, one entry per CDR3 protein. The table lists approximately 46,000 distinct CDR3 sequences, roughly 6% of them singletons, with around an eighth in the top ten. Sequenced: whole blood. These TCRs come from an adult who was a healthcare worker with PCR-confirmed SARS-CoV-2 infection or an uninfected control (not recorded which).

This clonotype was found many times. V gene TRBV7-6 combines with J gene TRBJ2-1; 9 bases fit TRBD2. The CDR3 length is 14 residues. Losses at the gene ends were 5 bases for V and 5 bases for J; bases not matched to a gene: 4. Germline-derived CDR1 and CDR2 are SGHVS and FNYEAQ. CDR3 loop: CASSPRTSDNEQFF. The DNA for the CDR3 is TGTGCCAGCAGCCCCCGGACTAGCGACAATGAGCAGTTCTTC.

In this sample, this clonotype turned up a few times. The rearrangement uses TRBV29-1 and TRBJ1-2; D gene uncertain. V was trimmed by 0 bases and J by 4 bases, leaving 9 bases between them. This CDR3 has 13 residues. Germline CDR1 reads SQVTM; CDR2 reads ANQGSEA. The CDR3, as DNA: TGCAGCGTTGAAGATCGGACGGGCTATGGCTACACCTTC. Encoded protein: CSVEDRTGYGYTF.

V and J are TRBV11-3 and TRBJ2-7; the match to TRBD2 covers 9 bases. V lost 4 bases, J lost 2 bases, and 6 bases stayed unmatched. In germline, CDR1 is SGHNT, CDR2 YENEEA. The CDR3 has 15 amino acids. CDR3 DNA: TGTGCCAGCAGCTCTCACAGCGGGGGGACCTACGAGCAGTACTTC. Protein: CASSSHSGGTYEQYF.

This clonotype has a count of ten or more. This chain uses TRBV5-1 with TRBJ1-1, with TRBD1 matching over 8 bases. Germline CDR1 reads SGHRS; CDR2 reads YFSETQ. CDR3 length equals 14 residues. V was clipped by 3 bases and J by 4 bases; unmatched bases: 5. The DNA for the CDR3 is TGCGCCAGCAGCTCCGGACAGGGCCCCACTGAAGCTTTCTTT. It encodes CASSSGQGPTEAFF.

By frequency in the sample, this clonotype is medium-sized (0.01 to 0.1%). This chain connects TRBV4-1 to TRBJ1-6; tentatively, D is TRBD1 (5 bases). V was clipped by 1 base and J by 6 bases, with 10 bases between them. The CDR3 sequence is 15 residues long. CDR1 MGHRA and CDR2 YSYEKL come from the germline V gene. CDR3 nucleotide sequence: TGCGCCAGCAGCCAAGTCCCACAGGTTAATTCACCCCTCCACTTT. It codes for CASSQVPQVNSPLHF.

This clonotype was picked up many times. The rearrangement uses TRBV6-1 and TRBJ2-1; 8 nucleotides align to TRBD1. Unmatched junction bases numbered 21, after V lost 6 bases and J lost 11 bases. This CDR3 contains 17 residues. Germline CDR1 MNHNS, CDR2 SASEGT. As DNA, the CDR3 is TGTGCCAGCAGGTCGGACAGGGTAGGATCTAAGGGTGTTAAGCAGTTCTTC. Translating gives CASRSDRVGSKGVKQFF.

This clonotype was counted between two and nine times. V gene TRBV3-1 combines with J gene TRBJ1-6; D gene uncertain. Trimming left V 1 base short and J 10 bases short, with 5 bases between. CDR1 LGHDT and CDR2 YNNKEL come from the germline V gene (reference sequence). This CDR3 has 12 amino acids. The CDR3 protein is CASSQGDSPLHF. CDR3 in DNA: TGTGCCAGCAGCCAAGGAGACTCACCCCTCCACTTT.

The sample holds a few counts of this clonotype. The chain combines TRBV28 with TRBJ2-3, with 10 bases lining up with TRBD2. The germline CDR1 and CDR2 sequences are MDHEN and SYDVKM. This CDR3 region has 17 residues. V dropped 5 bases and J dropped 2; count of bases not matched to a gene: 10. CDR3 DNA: TGTGCCAGCAGTCCACCCCGGACTAGCGGTTTCACAGATACGCAGTATTTT. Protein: CASSPPRTSGFTDTQYF.

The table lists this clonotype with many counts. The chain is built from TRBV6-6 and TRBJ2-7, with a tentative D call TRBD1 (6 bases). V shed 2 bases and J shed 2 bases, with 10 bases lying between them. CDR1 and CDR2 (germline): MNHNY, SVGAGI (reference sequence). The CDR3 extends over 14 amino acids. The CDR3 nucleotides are TGTGCCAGCAGTTACGATCAGGGGACCTACGAGCAGTACTTC. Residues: CASSYDQGTYEQYF.

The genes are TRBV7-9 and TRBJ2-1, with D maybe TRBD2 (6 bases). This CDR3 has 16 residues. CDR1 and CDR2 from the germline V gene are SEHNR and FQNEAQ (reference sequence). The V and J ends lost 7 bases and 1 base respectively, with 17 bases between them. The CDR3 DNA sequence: TGTGCCAGCATCCCGGAGGGAGCGGGTTCCTACAATGAGCAGTTCTTC. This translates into CASIPEGAGSYNEQFF.

CDR3 nucleotide sequence: TGCAGTGCTGCTGGGACTAGTAGGTCAGATACGCAGTATTTT. Translated: CSAAGTSRSDTQYF. The chain combines TRBV20-1 with TRBJ2-3; 8 bases line up with TRBD2. V was pared by 5 bases and J by 4 bases, with 8 bases of the junction left unmatched. Germline V gene sequence: CDR1 DFQATT, CDR2 SNEGSKA (reference sequence). The CDR3 totals 14 residues.

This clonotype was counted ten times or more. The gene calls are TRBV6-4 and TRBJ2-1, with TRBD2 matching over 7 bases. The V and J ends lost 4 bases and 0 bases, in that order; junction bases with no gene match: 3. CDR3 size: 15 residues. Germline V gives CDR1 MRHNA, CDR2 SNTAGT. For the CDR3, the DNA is TGTGCCAGCAGTGTACGGGGGGACTCCTACAATGAGCAGTTCTTC. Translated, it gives CASSVRGDSYNEQFF.

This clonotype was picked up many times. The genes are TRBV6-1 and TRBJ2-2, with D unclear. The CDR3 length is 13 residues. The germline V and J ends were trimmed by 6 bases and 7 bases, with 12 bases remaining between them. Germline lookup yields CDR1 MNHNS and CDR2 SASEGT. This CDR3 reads CASRPRDIGELFF. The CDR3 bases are TGTGCCAGCAGACCTAGGGATATCGGGGAGCTGTTTTTT.

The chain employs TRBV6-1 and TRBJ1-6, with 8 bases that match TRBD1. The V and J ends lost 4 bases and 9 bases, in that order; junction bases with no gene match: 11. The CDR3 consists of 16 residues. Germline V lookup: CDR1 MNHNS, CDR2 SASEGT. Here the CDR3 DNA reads TGTGCCAGCAGTGCCGGATCAGGGGGCTTGAGTTCACCCCTCCACTTT. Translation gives CASSAGSGGLSSPLHF.

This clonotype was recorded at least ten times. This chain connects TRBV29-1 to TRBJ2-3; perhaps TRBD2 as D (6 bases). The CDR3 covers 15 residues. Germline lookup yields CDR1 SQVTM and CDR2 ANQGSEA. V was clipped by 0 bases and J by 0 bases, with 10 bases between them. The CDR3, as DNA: TGCAGCGTTGAAGATATGGGGACTAGCACAGATACGCAGTATTTT. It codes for CSVEDMGTSTDTQYF.

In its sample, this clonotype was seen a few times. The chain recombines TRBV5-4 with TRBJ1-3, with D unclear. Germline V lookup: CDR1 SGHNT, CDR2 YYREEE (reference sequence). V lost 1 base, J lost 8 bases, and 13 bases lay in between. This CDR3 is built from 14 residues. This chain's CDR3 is CASSLYGRRDTIYF. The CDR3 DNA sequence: TGTGCCAGCAGCTTGTATGGCAGGCGGGACACCATATATTTT.

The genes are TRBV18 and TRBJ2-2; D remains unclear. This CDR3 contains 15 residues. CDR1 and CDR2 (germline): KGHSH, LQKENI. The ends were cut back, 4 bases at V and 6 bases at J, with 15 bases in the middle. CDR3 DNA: TGTGCCAGCTCACTCTCTCCATCCCCCGCCGGGGAGCTGTTTTTT. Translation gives CASSLSPSPAGELFF. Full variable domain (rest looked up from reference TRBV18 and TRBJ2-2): NAGVMQNPRHLVRRRGQEARLRCSPMKGHSHVYWYRQLPEEGLKFMVYLQKENIIDESGMPKERFSAEFPKEGPSILRIQQVVRGDSAAYFCASSLSPSPAGELFFGEGSRLTVL.

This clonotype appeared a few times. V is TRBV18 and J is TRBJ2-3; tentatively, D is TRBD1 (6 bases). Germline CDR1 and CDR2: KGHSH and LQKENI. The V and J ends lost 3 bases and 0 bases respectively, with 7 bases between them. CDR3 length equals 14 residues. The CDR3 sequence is CASSPGHSTDTQYF. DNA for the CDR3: TGTGCCAGCTCACCGGGACACAGCACAGATACGCAGTATTTT.

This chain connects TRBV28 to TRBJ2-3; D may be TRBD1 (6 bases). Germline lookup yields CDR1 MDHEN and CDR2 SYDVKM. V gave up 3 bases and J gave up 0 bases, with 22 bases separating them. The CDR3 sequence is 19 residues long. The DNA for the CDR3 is TGTGCCAGCAGTTTTGTGGCAGAGGGGGTCCGAGGAAGCACAGATACGCAGTATTTT. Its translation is CASSFVAEGVRGSTDTQYF.

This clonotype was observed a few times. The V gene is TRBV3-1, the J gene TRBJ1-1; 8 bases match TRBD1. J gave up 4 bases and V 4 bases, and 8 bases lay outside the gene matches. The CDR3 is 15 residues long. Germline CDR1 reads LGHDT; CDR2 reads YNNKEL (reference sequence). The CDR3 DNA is TGTGCCAGCAGCCGTGGACAGGGTGGTGGCACTGAAGCTTTCTTT. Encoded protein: CASSRGQGGGTEAFF.

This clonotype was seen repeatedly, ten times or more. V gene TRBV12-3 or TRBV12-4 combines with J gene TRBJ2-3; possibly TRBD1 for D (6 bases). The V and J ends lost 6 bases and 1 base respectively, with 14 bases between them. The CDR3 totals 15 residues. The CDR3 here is CASRIDRTGTDTQYF. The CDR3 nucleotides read TGTGCCAGCAGAATTGACAGGACGGGCACAGATACGCAGTATTTT.

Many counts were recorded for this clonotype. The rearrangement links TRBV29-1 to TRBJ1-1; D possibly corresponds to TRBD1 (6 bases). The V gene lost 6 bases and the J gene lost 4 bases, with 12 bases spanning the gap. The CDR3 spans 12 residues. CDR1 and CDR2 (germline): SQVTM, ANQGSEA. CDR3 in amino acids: CSVPGEGTEAFF. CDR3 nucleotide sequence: TGCAGCGTCCCAGGGGAGGGCACTGAAGCTTTCTTT.

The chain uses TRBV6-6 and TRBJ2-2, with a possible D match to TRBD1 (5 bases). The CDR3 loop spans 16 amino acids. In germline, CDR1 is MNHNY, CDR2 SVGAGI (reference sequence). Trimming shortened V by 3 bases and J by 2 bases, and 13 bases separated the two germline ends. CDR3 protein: CASSYPSRGNTGELFF. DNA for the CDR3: TGTGCCAGCAGTTATCCCTCTAGGGGCAACACCGGGGAGCTGTTTTTT.

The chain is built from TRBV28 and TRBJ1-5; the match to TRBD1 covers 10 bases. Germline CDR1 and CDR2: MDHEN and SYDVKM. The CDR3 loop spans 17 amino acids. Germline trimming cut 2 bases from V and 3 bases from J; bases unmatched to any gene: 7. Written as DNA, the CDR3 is TGTGCCAGCAGTTTAGGGACAGGGGTGAGCTCCAATCAGCCCCAGCATTTT. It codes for CASSLGTGVSSNQPQHF.

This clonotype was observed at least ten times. As DNA, the CDR3 is TGTGCCAGCAGCACGCCCAATCGGGACAGTACCTACGAGCAGTACTTC. This sequence encodes CASSTPNRDSTYEQYF. The gene calls are TRBV7-9 and TRBJ2-7; 7 bases match TRBD1. The CDR3 loop spans 16 amino acids. CDR1 SEHNR and CDR2 FQNEAQ come from the germline V gene (reference sequence). The ends lost 5 bases at V and 2 bases at J; junction bases unmatched: 12.

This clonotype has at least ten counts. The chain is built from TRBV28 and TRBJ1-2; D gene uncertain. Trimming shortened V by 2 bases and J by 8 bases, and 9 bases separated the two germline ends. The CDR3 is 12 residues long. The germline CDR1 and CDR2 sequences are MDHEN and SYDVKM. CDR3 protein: CASSLNRGGYTF. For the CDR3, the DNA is TGTGCCAGCAGTTTAAATCGAGGAGGCTACACCTTC.

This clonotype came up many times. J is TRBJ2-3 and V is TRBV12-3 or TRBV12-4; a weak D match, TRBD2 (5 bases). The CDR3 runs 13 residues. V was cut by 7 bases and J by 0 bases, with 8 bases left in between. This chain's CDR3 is CASKDFSTDTQYF. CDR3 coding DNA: TGTGCCAGCAAGGACTTTAGCACAGATACGCAGTATTTT.